The T cell receptor (beta chain) described here comes from a study of blood T cell repertoires in COVID-19. Sequenced by immunoSEQ multiplex PCR; TCRdb stores in-frame clones only, minus some. The top ten hold about 19% of the sample, which has over 45,000 clones, around 79% seen once. Germline V gives CDR1 SNHLY, CDR2 FYNNEI. This CDR3 is built from 18 residues. V lost 6 bases and J lost 5; bases outside the gene matches: 14. This clonotype was sampled from a human donor with active or convalescent COVID-19. The donor label of this sample is uncertain. V usage is TRBV2 and J usage is TRBJ2-5, with 14 bases aligning to TRBD2. Sequenced sample: peripheral blood. The CDR3 loop reads CASRSGTSGSLNRETQYF. Written as DNA, the CDR3 is TGTGCCAGCAGAAGCGGGACTAGCGGGAGCCTCAACCGGGAGACCCAGTACTTC.